Listed below are T cell receptor beta chains from one sample, sequenced in a study of control samples from healthy donors and cancer patients. Generated by immunoSEQ multiplex PCR, the TCRdb table keeps only in-frame clones and is missing some. The repertoire includes 80,000 or so clones, just under 90% of them detected once, and less than 7% sits in the top ten. The sequenced sample consisted of blood. Receptor source: a man aged 45 to 65 in good health. The CDR3 runs from the conserved cysteine through the conserved F or W. The D gene is left open where the match is weak. Where a row states a size, it is once, few, many or the class of an expanded clone; other rows omit it.

.	TRBV7-8	.	TRBJ2-2	CASSLMPVPNTGELFF	TGTGCCAGCAGCTTGATGCCGGTTCCCAACACCGGGGAGCTGTTTTTT
TRBD1	TRBV7-6	.	TRBJ1-2	CASSQDRGWDGYTF	TGTGCCAGCAGCCAAGACAGGGGGTGGGATGGCTACACCTTC
.	TRBV9	.	TRBJ1-1	CASSATIGVPAFF	TGTGCCAGCAGCGCCACCATCGGGGTCCCAGCTTTCTTT
TRBD1	TRBV5-6	.	TRBJ1-1	CASSLGSGGMNTEAFF	TGTGCCAGCAGCTTGGGGTCAGGGGGTATGAACACTGAAGCTTTCTTT
TRBD2	TRBV2	.	TRBJ2-7	CASSREGDEQYF	TGTGCCAGCAGTCGGGAGGGTGACGAGCAGTACTTC
.	TRBV7-8	once	TRBJ1-6	CASSTTPFNSPLHF	TGTGCCAGCAGCACCACCCCCTTTAATTCACCCCTCCACTTT
TRBD1	TRBV6-2/TRBV6-3	.	TRBJ1-2	CASSDYTGDYGYTF	TGTGCCAGCAGCGATTACACAGGGGATTATGGCTACACCTTC
TRBD1	TRBV24-1	.	TRBJ2-1	CATSDRQGRDEQFF	TGTGCCACCAGTGATAGACAGGGTAGGGATGAGCAGTTCTTC
.	TRBV21-1	once	TRBJ1-2	CASSISTGPSHPNYGYTF	TGTGCCAGCAGCATTAGCACAGGGCCTTCCCATCCTAACTATGGCTACACCTTC
.	TRBV5-1	.	TRBJ2-7	CASSLAGTSQYEQYF	TGCGCCAGCAGCTTGGCCGGGACCTCCCAATACGAGCAGTACTTC
TRBD1	TRBV6-5	.	TRBJ2-7	CASSGTGTYEQYF	TGTGCCAGCAGCGGGACAGGCACCTACGAGCAGTACTTC
.	TRBV5-4	.	TRBJ2-7	CASSKTGEGYYEQYF	TGTGCCAGCAGCAAAACAGGGGAGGGGTACTACGAGCAGTACTTC